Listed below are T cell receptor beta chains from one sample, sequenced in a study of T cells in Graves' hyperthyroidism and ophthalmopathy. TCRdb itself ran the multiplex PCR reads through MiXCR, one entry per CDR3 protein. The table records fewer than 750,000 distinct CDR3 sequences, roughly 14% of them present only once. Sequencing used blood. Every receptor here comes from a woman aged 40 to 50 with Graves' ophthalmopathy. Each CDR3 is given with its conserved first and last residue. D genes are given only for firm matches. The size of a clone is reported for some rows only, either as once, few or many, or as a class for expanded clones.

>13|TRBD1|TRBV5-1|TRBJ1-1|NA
CASRTDRDTEAFF
TGCGCCAGCAGGACCGACAGGGACACTGAAGCTTTCTTT
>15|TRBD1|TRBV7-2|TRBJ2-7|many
CASSSPDRGYYEQYF
TGTGCCAGCAGCTCACCGGACAGGGGCTACTACGAGCAGTACTTC
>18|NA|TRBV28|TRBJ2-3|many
CASSSLEIAVTSTDTQYF
TGTGCCAGCAGTTCCCTTGAAATAGCGGTTACTAGCACAGATACGCAGTATTTT
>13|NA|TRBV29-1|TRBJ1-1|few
CSVDSGTSTEAFF
TGCAGCGTTGACAGTGGAACAAGCACTGAAGCTTTCTTT
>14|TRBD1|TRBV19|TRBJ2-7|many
CASRGTGSGDEQYF
TGTGCCAGCCGTGGGACAGGGTCTGGAGACGAGCAGTACTTC
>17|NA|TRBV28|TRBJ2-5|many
CASSSAPEGDQQETQYF
TGTGCCAGCAGTTCGGCCCCTGAGGGGGATCAGCAAGAGACCCAGTACTTC
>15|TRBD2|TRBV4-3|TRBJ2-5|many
CASSQPLGGEETQYF
TGCGCCAGCAGCCAACCTCTCGGGGGGGAAGAGACCCAGTACTTC
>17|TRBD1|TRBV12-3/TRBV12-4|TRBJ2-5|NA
CASSLGGTGGAGETQYF
TGTGCCAGCAGTTTAGGGGGGACAGGGGGCGCCGGAGAGACCCAGTACTTC
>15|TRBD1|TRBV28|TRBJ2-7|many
CASSPQRTGSYEQYF
TGTGCCAGCAGCCCCCAAAGGACAGGGTCCTACGAGCAGTACTTC
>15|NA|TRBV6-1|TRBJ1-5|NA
CASSLSGPDNQPQHF
TGTGCCAGCAGCCTAAGCGGGCCCGACAATCAGCCCCAGCATTTT
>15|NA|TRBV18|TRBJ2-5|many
CASSPPSGIQETQYF
TGTGCCAGCTCACCACCATCGGGAATTCAAGAGACCCAGTACTTC
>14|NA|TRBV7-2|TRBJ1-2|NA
CASSLADRFYGYTF
TGTGCCAGCAGCCTTGCGGACAGATTTTATGGCTACACCTTC
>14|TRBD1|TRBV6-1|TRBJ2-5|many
CASSALGQGNSQYF
TGTGCCAGCAGCGCACTCGGACAGGGAAATTCCCAGTACTTC
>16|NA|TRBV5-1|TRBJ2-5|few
CASSFQGPPNQETQYF
TGCGCCAGCAGCTTCCAGGGGCCCCCGAATCAAGAGACCCAGTACTTC
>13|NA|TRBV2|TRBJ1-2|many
CASNSDVGYGYTF
TGTGCCAGCAACTCTGACGTTGGCTATGGCTACACCTTC
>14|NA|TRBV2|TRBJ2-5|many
CASQWGTAGETQYF
TGTGCCAGCCAATGGGGGACAGCGGGAGAGACCCAGTACTTC
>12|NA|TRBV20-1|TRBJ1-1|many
CSARDPGSEAFF
TGCAGTGCTAGAGATCCTGGGAGTGAAGCTTTCTTT
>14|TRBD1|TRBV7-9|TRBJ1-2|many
CASSWKGQGDGYTF
TGTGCCAGCAGCTGGAAGGGACAGGGAGATGGCTACACCTTC
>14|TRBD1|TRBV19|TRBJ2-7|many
CASSMGQLSYEQYF
TGTGCCAGTAGTATGGGACAGCTCTCCTACGAGCAGTACTTC
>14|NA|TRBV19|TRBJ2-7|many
CASSIGLSAYEQYF
TGTGCCAGTAGTATAGGGCTATCCGCCTACGAGCAGTACTTC
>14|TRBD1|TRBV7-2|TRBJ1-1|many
CASSPIDRAGEAFF
TGTGCCAGCAGCCCGATTGACAGGGCGGGTGAAGCTTTCTTT
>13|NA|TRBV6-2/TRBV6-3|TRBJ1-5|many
CASTLGSNQPQHF
TGTGCCAGCACTCTTGGGAGCAATCAGCCCCAGCATTTT
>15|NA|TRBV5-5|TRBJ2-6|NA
CASSFTGTGANVLTF
TGTGCCAGCAGCTTTACAGGTACTGGGGCCAACGTCCTGACTTTC
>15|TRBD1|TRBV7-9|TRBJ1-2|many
CASYTISGQGLGYTF
TGTGCCAGCTATACGATATCGGGACAGGGCCTTGGCTACACCTTC
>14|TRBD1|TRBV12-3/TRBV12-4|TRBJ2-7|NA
CASREDRESYEQYF
TGTGCCAGCCGAGAAGACAGGGAATCCTACGAGCAGTACTTC
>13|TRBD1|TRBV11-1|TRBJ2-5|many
CASSSRGQGTQYF
TGTGCCAGCAGCTCAAGGGGGCAAGGGACCCAGTACTTC
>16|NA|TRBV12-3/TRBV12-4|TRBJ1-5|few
CASSSDWEGNNQPQHF
TGTGCCAGCAGTTCCGATTGGGAGGGGAATAATCAGCCCCAGCATTTT
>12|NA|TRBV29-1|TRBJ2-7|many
CSVDSPGNEQYF
TGCAGCGTTGACAGCCCTGGGAACGAGCAGTACTTC
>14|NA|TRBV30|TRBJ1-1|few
CAWTTGSWLGEAFF
TGTGCCTGGACTACAGGCTCTTGGTTGGGGGAAGCTTTCTTT
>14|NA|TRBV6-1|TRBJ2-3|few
CASRVEGSTDTQYF
TGTGCCAGCAGAGTAGAGGGAAGCACAGATACGCAGTATTTT
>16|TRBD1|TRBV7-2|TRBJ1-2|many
CASSLSGQGRSYGYTF
TGTGCCAGCAGCTTATCGGGACAGGGGAGGAGCTATGGCTACACCTTC
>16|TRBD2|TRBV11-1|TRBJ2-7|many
CASSHRTSGVFDEQYF
TGTGCCAGCAGCCACAGGACTAGCGGGGTGTTTGACGAGCAGTACTTC
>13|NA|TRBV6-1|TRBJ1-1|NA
CASSPPLLTEAFF
TGTGCCAGCAGTCCACCATTGTTAACTGAAGCTTTCTTT
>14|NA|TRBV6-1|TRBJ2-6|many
CASRGVSGANVLTF
TGTGCCAGCAGGGGGGTCTCTGGGGCCAACGTCCTGACTTTC
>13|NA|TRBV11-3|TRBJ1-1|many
CASSFGGATEAFF
TGTGCCAGCAGCTTCGGAGGGGCCACTGAAGCTTTCTTT
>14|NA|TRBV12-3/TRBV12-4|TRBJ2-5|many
CASSTSLGQETQYF
TGTGCCAGCAGTACCTCCTTAGGCCAAGAGACCCAGTACTTC
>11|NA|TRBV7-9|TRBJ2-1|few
CASSFGSEQFF
TGTGCCAGCAGCTTTGGGAGTGAGCAGTTCTTC
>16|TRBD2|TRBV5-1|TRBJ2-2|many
CASSSLLAANTGELFF
TGCGCCAGCAGCTCGTTACTAGCGGCGAACACCGGGGAGCTGTTTTTT
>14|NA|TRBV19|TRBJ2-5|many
CASSMGRAEETQYF
TGTGCCAGTAGTATGGGAAGGGCGGAGGAGACCCAGTACTTC
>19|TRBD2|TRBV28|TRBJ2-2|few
CASSLQVRLADLNTGELFF
TGTGCCAGCAGCCTCCAGGTCCGACTAGCGGACTTAAACACCGGGGAGCTGTTTTTT
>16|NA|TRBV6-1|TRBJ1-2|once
CASSPNLMADIYGYTF
TGTGCCAGCAGTCCAAACCTAATGGCGGATATCTATGGCTACACCTTC
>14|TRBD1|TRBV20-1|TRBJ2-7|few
CSASSPGTGSEQYF
TGCAGTGCTAGCTCTCCCGGGACAGGGTCCGAGCAGTACTTC
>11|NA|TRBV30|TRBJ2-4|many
CAWKWIDIQYF
TGTGCCTGGAAATGGATAGACATTCAGTACTTC
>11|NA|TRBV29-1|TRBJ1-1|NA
CSVFRATEAFF
TGCAGCGTTTTCAGGGCCACTGAAGCTTTCTTT
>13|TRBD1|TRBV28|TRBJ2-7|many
CASRDRVTYEQYF
TGTGCCAGCAGAGACAGGGTTACCTACGAGCAGTACTTC
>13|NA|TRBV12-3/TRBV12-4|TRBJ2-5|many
CASSLLGSETQYF
TGTGCCAGCAGTTTACTGGGGTCTGAGACCCAGTACTTC
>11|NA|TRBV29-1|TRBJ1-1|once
CSVAVGTEAFF
TGCAGCGTTGCCGTGGGCACTGAAGCTTTCTTT